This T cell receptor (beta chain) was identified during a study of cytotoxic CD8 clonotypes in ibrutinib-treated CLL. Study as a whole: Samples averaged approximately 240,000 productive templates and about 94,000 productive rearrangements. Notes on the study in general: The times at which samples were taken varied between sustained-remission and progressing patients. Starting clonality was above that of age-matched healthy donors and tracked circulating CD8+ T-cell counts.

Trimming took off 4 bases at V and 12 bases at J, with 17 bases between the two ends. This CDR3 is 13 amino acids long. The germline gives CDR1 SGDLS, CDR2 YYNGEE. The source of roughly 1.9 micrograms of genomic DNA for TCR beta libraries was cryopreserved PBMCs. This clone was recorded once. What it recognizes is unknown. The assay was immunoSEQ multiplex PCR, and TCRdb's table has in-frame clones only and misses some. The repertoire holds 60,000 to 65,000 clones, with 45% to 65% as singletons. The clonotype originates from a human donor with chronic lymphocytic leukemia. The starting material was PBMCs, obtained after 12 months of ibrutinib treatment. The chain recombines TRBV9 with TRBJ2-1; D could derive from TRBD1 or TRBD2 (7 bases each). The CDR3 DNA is TGTGCCAGCAGCCCCTCAGGGGGAGGGATGCAGTTCTTC. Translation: CASSPSGGGMQFF.